This entry features one TCR beta chain sequence. Its antigen target is currently unknown. The record has no base qualities; no much larger clone is one base away. The donors were included in the validation cohort of 120 subjects, a group kept apart from the roughly 670-subject first cohort. Library preparation used the immunoSEQ multiplex PCR assay. In the paper's pipeline: To diagnose cytomegalovirus status from the catalog of TCR beta chain sequences, a statistical classification framework was built. TCRdb obtained this table from immuneACCESS and retained in-frame rearrangements with V and J assigned. These tables miss some clones; where compared with another copy, unresolved V genes account for less than half of the shortfall, and the remainder is unexplained. V and J calls and clone size come straight from that table; D and trimming were deduced from the DNA. Counted in this sample were some 110,000 clones; over 90% of them appeared once. Approximately 1.3% of the sample lies in the top ten.

This sample stems from a study of cytomegalovirus exposure and HLA in healthy donors (dated by TCRdb to about 2017). Regarding the study in general: According to a later analysis, the roughly 120 validation repertoires were produced on the same platform as the 680 or so repertoires of the first cohort. The aim of the study was to test whether cataloging public T cell receptors could identify signatures of past pathogen exposure. Besides the first cohort of under 700 subjects, a separate validation cohort made up of 120 or so different subjects was used. High-throughput TCR immunosequencing, statistical association of individual TCRs with disease status, and machine learning were combined to predict cytomegalovirus infection status.

The full study reports these points: The authors suggested that the approach could potentially be generalized to other disease states and immunological phenotypes. A later analysis found that TCRs clustered in the first cohort also tended to co-occur in the roughly 110 validation repertoires, with approximately 95% of cluster scores above 0. The validation cohort had no HLA typing available for a later analysis, so co-occurrence within that cohort was assessed over all 120 or so repertoires. Cytomegalovirus status was reported to be diagnosed by the classifier with high specificity and sensitivity in both the original and validation cohorts. The study listed around 160 TCR beta chains as associated with cytomegalovirus. In vitro tests confirmed that three of the cytomegalovirus-associated TCR beta chains recognize cytomegalovirus antigens. Most TCR sequences were seen in very few donors, while some public TCRs were found in many individuals.

V gives up 3 bases and J gives up 1 base, and the segment between their germline ends measures 8 bases. The CDR3 measures 14 amino acids from cysteine to phenylalanine. Solely the CDR3 DNA is kept, with 42 bases framed from the first base. The germline V gene specifies SGDLS as CDR1 and YYNGEE as CDR2. Sequencing used PBMCs. This sequence originates from a woman aged 18-29 years in good health and CMV-seronegative. This chain is built from TRBV9 and TRBJ1-3; the D region possibly corresponds to TRBD1 (5 bases align). This receptor has the CDR3 CASSAGISGNTIYF. The DNA sequence is as follows: TGTGCCAGCAGCGCAGGGATTTCTGGAAACACCATATATTTT.